The 4 T cell receptor beta chains below come from one sample, sequenced in a study of T cells in Graves' hyperthyroidism and ophthalmopathy. Amplified TCR beta CDR3 regions came from RNA transcripts. When the TCR CDR3 underwent first-round RT-PCR, the HTBI primer set was used. TCRdb called the multiplex PCR reads again in MiXCR, with one record for every CDR3 protein. The sample contains about 130,000 distinct CDR3 sequences, approximately 20% of which appear only once. Sample: blood. The receptors were sampled from a woman aged 45-59 years with Graves' hyperthyroidism that later progressed to Graves' ophthalmopathy.

In the case of this clonotype: One end of the junction varies from germline; a read error may be responsible. J is TRBJ2-6 and V is TRBV2, with 7 bases identical to TRBD1. Germline CDR1 reads SNHLY; CDR2 reads FYNNEI. This CDR3 region has 17 residues. The CDR3 sequence is CAGSTSRDSAGANVLTF. The CDR3 DNA reads TGTGCCGGCAGTACGTCCCGGGACAGTGCCGGGGCCAACGTCCTGACTTTC.

For this clonotype: A clone one base away is much larger, so this may be a read error. This CDR3 reads CASSKTGCGYTF. In DNA, the CDR3 is TGTGCCAGCAGCAAGACAGGGTGTGGCTACACCTTC. The rearrangement uses TRBV6-2 or TRBV6-3 and TRBJ1-2; 7 bases match TRBD1. Germline CDR1 MNHEY, CDR2 SVGEGT. The ends lost 6 bases at V and 7 bases at J; junction bases unmatched: 5. The CDR3 sequence is 12 residues long.

This chain connects TRBV6-2 or TRBV6-3 to TRBJ2-1; D may be TRBD2 (5 bases). Per the germline V gene, CDR1 is MNHEY and CDR2 is SVGEGT. The ends were cut back, 5 bases at V and 4 bases at J, with 21 bases in the middle. There are 17 residues in the CDR3. The CDR3 DNA sequence: TGTGCCAGCAGTATGAACTTCCGGGCTAGCAGGTACAATGAGCAGTTCTTC. Amino acids: CASSMNFRASRYNEQFF.

This clonotype appeared many times. The chain recombines TRBV7-2 with TRBJ1-3; D possibly corresponds to TRBD1 (5 bases). Per germline, CDR1 SGHTA and CDR2 FQGNSA. The CDR3 loop spans 14 amino acids. Trimming cost V 1 base and J 4 bases, with 8 bases left between them. The CDR3 protein is CASSLGTPGNTIYF. As DNA, the CDR3 is TGTGCCAGCAGCTTAGGGACACCGGGAAACACCATATATTTT. Full variable domain (remainder filled in from reference TRBV7-2 and TRBJ1-3): GAGVSQSPSNKVTEKGKDVELRCDPISGHTALYWYRQSLGQGLEFLIYFQGNSAPDKSGLPSDRFSAERTGGSVSTLTIQRTQQEDSAVYLCASSLGTPGNTIYFGEGSWLTVV.